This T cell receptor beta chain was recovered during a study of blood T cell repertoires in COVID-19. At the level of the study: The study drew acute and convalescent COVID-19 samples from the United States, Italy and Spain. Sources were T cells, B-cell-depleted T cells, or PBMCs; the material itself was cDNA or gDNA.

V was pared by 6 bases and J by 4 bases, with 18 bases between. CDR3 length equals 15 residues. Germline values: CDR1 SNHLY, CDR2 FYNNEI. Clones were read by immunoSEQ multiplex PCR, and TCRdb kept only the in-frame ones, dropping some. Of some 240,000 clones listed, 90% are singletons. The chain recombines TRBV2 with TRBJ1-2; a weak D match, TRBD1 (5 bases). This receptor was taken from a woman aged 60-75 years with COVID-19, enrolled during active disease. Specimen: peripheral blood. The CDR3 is CASSKPRGTLYGYTF. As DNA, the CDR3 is TGTGCCAGCAGCAAACCCCGTGGGACTCTCTATGGCTACACCTTC.